These 28 T cell receptor beta chains were all obtained from the same sample, sequenced in a study of blood T cell repertoires in COVID-19. TCRdb keeps only in-frame clones here, not all; method: immunoSEQ multiplex PCR. Of over 200,000 clones detected, approximately 91% appear once; the ten largest clones hold 0.95% to 1.5%. The sample taken for sequencing was PBMCs or T cells enriched from blood (not recorded which). The receptors were sampled from a human donor in a cohort exposed to, infected with or recovered from COVID-19 (not recorded which). The donor label of this sample is uncertain.

V gene TRBV4-2 combines with J gene TRBJ1-4; 9 bases match TRBD1. The CDR3 covers 16 residues. Germline V CDR1 and CDR2: LGHNA, YNFKEQ. Trimming removed 0 bases from V and 8 bases from J; junction bases left unmatched: 7. The DNA of the CDR3 is TGTGCCAGCAGCCAAGACGGAGGACAGGGGTCCGAAAAACTGTTTTTT. This sequence encodes CASSQDGGQGSEKLFF.

The genes are TRBV29-1 and TRBJ1-2; TRBD1 agrees at 9 bases. The trim removed 4 bases at V and 2 bases at J, leaving 14 bases unmatched. This CDR3 is built from 17 residues. Germline V gene lookup returns CDR1 SQVTM and CDR2 ANQGSEA. The CDR3: CSVVSRTGDWVNYGYTF. The DNA of the CDR3 is TGCAGCGTTGTCAGTAGGACAGGGGATTGGGTCAACTATGGCTACACCTTC.

This chain connects TRBV5-1 to TRBJ2-5; perhaps TRBD2 as D (5 bases). The CDR3 extends over 15 amino acids. The germline gives CDR1 SGHRS, CDR2 YFSETQ. Between the trimmed V and J ends, which lost 1 base and 2 bases, there was a span of 12 bases. The CDR3, as DNA: TGCGCCAGCAGCTTGTTCGGGGTTAAACAAGAGACCCAGTACTTC. Its protein is CASSLFGVKQETQYF.

This clone was picked up one time. V gene TRBV18 combines with J gene TRBJ1-3; unclear D gene. The germline CDR1 and CDR2 sequences are KGHSH and LQKENI. The CDR3 length is 18 residues. Trimming shortened V by 3 bases and J by 0 bases, and 18 bases separated the two germline ends. This CDR3 reads CASSPLLTVASSGNTIYF. DNA of the CDR3: TGTGCCAGCTCACCGCTTCTTACAGTGGCGAGCTCTGGAAACACCATATATTTT.

The chain couples TRBV6-2 or TRBV6-3 to TRBJ1-1; tentative D call: TRBD1 (6 bases). The germline V and J ends were trimmed by 6 bases and 5 bases, with 25 bases remaining between them. Per the germline V gene, CDR1 is MNHEY and CDR2 is SVGEGT. The CDR3 extends over 17 amino acids. The CDR3 DNA sequence: TGTGCCAGCAGCCCCCAACTAGGGGGGGTCGGGCGAACTGAAGCTTTCTTT. Amino acids: CASSPQLGGVGRTEAFF.

The chain is built from TRBV9 and TRBJ1-2; 7 bases match TRBD1. The CDR3 spans 14 residues. CDR1 is SGDLS, CDR2 YYNGEE, per germline. Germline trimming cut 4 bases from V and 6 bases from J; bases unmatched to any gene: 9. This CDR3 reads CASSYRDRLNGYTF. The CDR3 nucleotides are TGTGCCAGCAGCTACAGGGACAGACTAAATGGCTACACCTTC. Together with reference TRBV9 and TRBJ1-2, the CDR3 gives the full variable domain: DSGVTQTPKHLITATGQRVTLRCSPRSGDLSVYWYQQSLDQGLQFLIQYYNGEERAKGNILERFSAQQFPDLHSELNLSSLELGDSALYFCASSYRDRLNGYTFGSGTRLTVV.

The chain links TRBV4-1 to TRBJ2-2, with D maybe TRBD1 (5 bases). V dropped 1 base and J dropped 0 bases, with 12 bases sitting between them. Germline V gene lookup returns CDR1 MGHRA and CDR2 YSYEKL. The CDR3 covers 17 residues. CDR3 in amino acids: CASSQARQYPNTGELFF. CDR3 bases: TGCGCCAGCAGCCAAGCTCGACAGTACCCGAACACCGGGGAGCTGTTTTTT.

The chain joins TRBV7-2 to TRBJ1-4; D is unclear. The CDR3 is 14 amino acids. CDR1 and CDR2 from the germline V gene are SGHTA and FQGNSA. Trimming took 3 bases from V and 3 from J, leaving 8 bases between them. The CDR3 DNA reads TGTGCCAGCAGCTTTATCGGGGCTAATGAAAAACTGTTTTTT. It yields the protein CASSFIGANEKLFF.

The CDR3, as DNA: TGTGCCAGCAGTGACGGCGGCAATTCACCCCTCCACTTT. Translation gives CASSDGGNSPLHF. The genes are TRBV12-3 or TRBV12-4 and TRBJ1-6; D ambiguous. The CDR3 is 13 residues long. The germline V and J ends were trimmed by 5 bases and 7 bases, with 9 bases remaining between them.

This rearrangement joins TRBV25-1 to TRBJ1-2, with D maybe TRBD1 (6 bases). The V and J ends lost 5 bases and 3 bases respectively, with 10 bases between them. The germline CDR1 and CDR2 sequences are MGHDK and SYGVNS. The CDR3 has 13 amino acids. In DNA, the CDR3 is TGTGCCAGCAGTCCCCCAGGGGACTATGGCTACACCTTC. Translation gives CASSPPGDYGYTF.

This chain uses TRBV11-2 with TRBJ1-2; TRBD1 aligns across 9 bases. The CDR3 totals 15 residues. The germline gives CDR1 SGHAT, CDR2 FQNNGV. V shed 3 bases, J shed 4 bases, and the junction held 6 bases outside the gene matches. The CDR3: CASSFSGQGAYGYTF. CDR3 DNA sequence: TGTGCCAGCAGCTTTTCGGGACAGGGAGCCTATGGCTACACCTTC.

The chain uses TRBV5-1 and TRBJ1-3; D may be TRBD1 (6 bases). Germline V gene sequence: CDR1 SGHRS, CDR2 YFSETQ. This CDR3 comprises 17 residues. V was clipped by 3 bases and J by 0 bases, with 16 bases between them. CDR3: CASSWGQGTYSGNTIYF. The CDR3 nucleotides are TGCGCCAGCAGCTGGGGGCAGGGGACCTACTCTGGAAACACCATATATTTT.

This chain uses TRBV6-5 with TRBJ1-5; D may be TRBD1 (6 bases). Trimming took 7 bases from V and 8 from J, leaving 18 bases between them. Germline CDR1 reads MNHEY; CDR2 reads SVGAGI. This CDR3 is built from 14 residues. The CDR3 is CASTPRTEVEPQHF. CDR3 in DNA: TGTGCCAGCACCCCACGGACAGAAGTGGAGCCCCAGCATTTT.

The chain couples TRBV2 to TRBJ1-5; D not resolved. The V end lost 3 bases, the J end lost 0 bases, and 6 bases lay between the germline ends. Germline CDR1 SNHLY, CDR2 FYNNEI. This CDR3 region has 14 residues. The CDR3 here is CASSERHSNQPQHF. For the CDR3, the DNA is TGTGCCAGCAGTGAGCGGCATAGCAATCAGCCCCAGCATTTT.

The CDR3 DNA reads as TGTGCCAGTCGCGGGGGGCCGAACACCGGGGAGCTGTTTTTT. It codes for CASRGGPNTGELFF. The chain employs TRBV19 and TRBJ2-2; 8 nucleotides match TRBD2. The CDR3 is 14 residues long. J was trimmed by 0 bases and V by 8 bases; bases with no gene match: 2. Germline assignment: CDR1 LNHDA and CDR2 SQIVND (reference sequence).

The V call is TRBV10-2, the J call TRBJ2-6, with 7 bases matching TRBD1. CDR3 size: 18 residues. Trimming at V came to 3 bases and at J to 0 bases, leaving 8 bases not matched to a gene. Germline CDR1 is WSHSY and CDR2 is SAAADI. The CDR3 protein is CASSDTGTAVSGANVLTF. The CDR3 coding sequence is TGCGCCAGCAGTGACACCGGGACAGCGGTCTCTGGGGCCAACGTCCTGACTTTC.

The J gene is TRBJ2-3, the V gene TRBV7-2, with D unresolved. Germline V gene sequence: CDR1 SGHTA, CDR2 FQGNSA. V was cut by 2 bases and J by 5 bases, with 11 bases left in between. This CDR3 spans 14 amino acids. In nucleotides, the CDR3 is TGTGCCAGCAGCTTAAGGTCCCGCGGAGATACGCAGTATTTT. The encoded protein is CASSLRSRGDTQYF. Based on the CDR3 plus reference TRBV7-2 and TRBJ2-3, the full variable domain is GAGVSQSPSNKVTEKGKDVELRCDPISGHTALYWYRQSLGQGLEFLIYFQGNSAPDKSGLPSDRFSAERTGGSVSTLTIQRTQQEDSAVYLCASSLRSRGDTQYFGPGTRLTVL.

The V call is TRBV9, the J call TRBJ2-5, with D tentatively TRBD2 (6 bases). V lost 0 bases, J lost 2 bases, and 14 bases lay in between. CDR1 SGDLS and CDR2 YYNGEE come from the germline V gene. The CDR3 covers 16 residues. The CDR3 DNA follows: TGTGCCAGCAGCGTAGGAAATAGCGGAGTACAAGAGACCCAGTACTTC. The encoded protein is CASSVGNSGVQETQYF.

This clone was seen only a few times. This chain links TRBV5-8 with TRBJ2-7; D perhaps matches TRBD2 (5 bases). The CDR3 has 15 amino acids. V lost 2 bases to trimming and J lost 3 bases, with 15 bases between them. Germline CDR1 and CDR2: SGHTS and YDEGEE. The CDR3 nucleotides are TGTGCCAGCAGCTTTCGGAAGGGCCGGGGCTACGAGCAGTACTTC. Translation: CASSFRKGRGYEQYF.

This chain connects TRBV6-2 or TRBV6-3 to TRBJ1-5; D is perhaps TRBD1 (6 bases). V shed 4 bases and J shed 5 bases, with 9 bases lying between them. The CDR3 is 13 residues long. Germline-derived CDR1 and CDR2 are MNHEY and SVGEGT. CDR3 in amino acids: CASSSTGYQPQHF. CDR3 DNA sequence: TGTGCCAGCAGTTCCACAGGGTATCAGCCCCAGCATTTT.

This chain joins TRBV19 and TRBJ1-5; 8 bases are shared with TRBD1. The CDR3 totals 13 residues. The V gene end was trimmed by 8 bases and the J gene end by 6 bases; junction bases not matched to a gene: 6. Germline V gene data show CDR1 as LNHDA and CDR2 as SQIVND (reference sequence). The CDR3 region has the DNA TGTGCCAGTCTTGGACAGGGAAGTCAGCCCCAGCATTTT. It specifies CASLGQGSQPQHF. The full variable domain, rest sourced from reference TRBV19 and TRBJ1-5, is DGGITQSPKYLFRKEGQNVTLSCEQNLNHDAMYWYRQDPGQGLRLIYYSQIVNDFQKGDIAEGYSVSREKKESFPLTVTSAQKNPTAFYLCASLGQGSQPQHFGDGTRLSIL.

The chain employs TRBV2 and TRBJ2-2; the match to TRBD2 covers 8 bases. V shed 4 bases, J shed 5 bases, and the junction held 6 bases outside the gene matches. The CDR3 runs to 15 residues. Germline assignment: CDR1 SNHLY and CDR2 FYNNEI. The CDR3 nucleotides read TGTGCCAGCAGTGTAGGACTAGCCCGAACCGGGGAGCTGTTTTTT. Translated: CASSVGLARTGELFF. The full variable domain, in which reference TRBV2 and TRBJ2-2 provide the parts outside the CDR3, is EPEVTQTPSHQVTQMGQEVILRCVPISNHLYFYWYRQILGQKVEFLVSFYNNEISEKSEIFDDQFSVERPDGSNFTLKIRSTKLEDSAMYFCASSVGLARTGELFFGEGSRLTVL.

The chain links TRBV27 to TRBJ1-2, with unresolved D. V lost 4 bases and J lost 8, with 17 bases in between. CDR1 is MNHEY, CDR2 SMNVEV, per germline (reference sequence). The CDR3 covers 14 residues. The CDR3 protein is CASSSPLFGSGYTF. The DNA of the CDR3 is TGTGCCAGCAGTTCTCCCCTATTCGGGTCGGGCTACACCTTC.

This clone was observed a handful of times. This chain links TRBV4-2 with TRBJ1-5, with D perhaps TRBD1 (6 bases). The V and J ends lost 0 bases and 5 bases respectively, with 11 bases between them. The CDR3 length is 15 residues. CDR1 is LGHNA, CDR2 YNFKEQ, per germline. Here the CDR3 DNA reads TGTGCCAGCAGCCAAGAAGGGCCAGGGGATCAGCCCCAGCATTTT. Its translation: CASSQEGPGDQPQHF.

The chain combines TRBV7-9 with TRBJ2-2; possibly TRBD1 for D (5 bases). Germline loops: CDR1 SEHNR, CDR2 FQNEAQ (reference sequence). V lost 6 bases, J lost 0 bases, and 17 bases lay in between. The CDR3 totals 17 residues. CDR3: CASRSMGTGANTGELFF. The CDR3 region has the DNA TGTGCCAGCAGGTCGATGGGAACAGGCGCGAACACCGGGGAGCTGTTTTTT.

The rearrangement uses TRBV5-1 and TRBJ2-7; 9 bases match TRBD1. The germline CDR1 and CDR2 sequences are SGHRS and YFSETQ. The CDR3 covers 18 residues. V lost 2 bases and J lost 2; bases outside the gene matches: 14. The CDR3 bases are TGCGCCAGCAGCTTAGTTACAGGGGGCCGCTTTGGGACCTACGAGCAGTACTTC. As protein: CASSLVTGGRFGTYEQYF.

The chain carries TRBV6-4 and TRBJ2-1, with no clear D. This CDR3 comprises 14 residues. Germline values: CDR1 MRHNA, CDR2 SNTAGT. V was shortened by 6 bases and J by 8 bases, with 17 bases between the two germline ends. CDR3 DNA sequence: TGTGCCAGCAGCCGGCAGGTGGCCCCCGATGAGCAGTTCTTC. It codes for CASSRQVAPDEQFF.

J is TRBJ1-1 and V is TRBV7-9; the D gene is possibly TRBD1 (6 bases). Germline V gives CDR1 SEHNR, CDR2 FQNEAQ (reference sequence). The CDR3 has 14 amino acids. V gave up 5 bases and J gave up 1 base, with 11 bases separating them. This CDR3 is CASSKTGPNTEAFF. The CDR3 DNA reads TGTGCCAGCAGCAAGACAGGCCCGAACACTGAAGCTTTCTTT.